This TCR beta chain was identified during a study of cytomegalovirus exposure and HLA in healthy donors. Study-level results: Later analysis identified a missense DCLRE1C variant that was linked to TCR beta V- and J-gene trimming.

With 60 Vbeta and 13 Jbeta primers, the PCR was carried out. Sequencing was performed with immunoSEQ multiplex PCR; in TCRdb, only in-frame clones are kept and a portion is missing. The table includes fewer than 110,000 clones, roughly 70% detected once. As to this clone: The antigen is not known.

Trimming removed 6 bases at V and 5 bases at J, with 16 bases between. This CDR3 is 14 amino acids long. From germline, CDR1 is SEHNR and CDR2 FQNEAQ (reference sequence). Material: PBMCs. This clonotype was obtained from a woman aged 40 to 55 in good health and CMV-seropositive. The genes are TRBV7-9 and TRBJ1-1; a weak D match, TRBD1 (6 bases). CDR3 amino acids: CASRRAGAGTEAFF. The CDR3 nucleotides read TGTGCCAGCAGGAGAGCGGGGGCAGGTACTGAAGCTTTCTTT.